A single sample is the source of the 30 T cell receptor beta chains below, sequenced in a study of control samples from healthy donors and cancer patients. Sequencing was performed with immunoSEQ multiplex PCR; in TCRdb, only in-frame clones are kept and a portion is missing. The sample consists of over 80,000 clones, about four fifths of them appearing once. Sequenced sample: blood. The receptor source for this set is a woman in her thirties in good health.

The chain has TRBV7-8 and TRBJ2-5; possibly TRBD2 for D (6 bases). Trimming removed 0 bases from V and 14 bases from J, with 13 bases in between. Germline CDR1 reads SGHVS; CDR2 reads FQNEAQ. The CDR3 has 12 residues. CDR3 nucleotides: TGTGCCAGCAGCTTAGCAGGCGGGGAAAACTACTTC. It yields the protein CASSLAGGENYF.

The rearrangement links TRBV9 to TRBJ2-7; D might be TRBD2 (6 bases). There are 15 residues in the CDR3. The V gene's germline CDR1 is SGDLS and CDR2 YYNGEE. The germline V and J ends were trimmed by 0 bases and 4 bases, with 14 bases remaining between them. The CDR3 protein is CASSVAPGRFYEQYF. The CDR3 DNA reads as TGTGCCAGCAGCGTAGCTCCAGGGAGGTTTTACGAGCAGTACTTC.

CDR3 coding DNA: TGTGCCAGCAGCTTAGGGGGGGCAAATACGCAGTATTTT. Translated, it gives CASSLGGANTQYF. The V call is TRBV7-2, the J call TRBJ2-3; D assignment may be TRBD1 or TRBD2 (6 bases each). The CDR3 has 13 residues. Germline V gene data show CDR1 as SGHTA and CDR2 as FQGNSA. Trimming took 1 base from V and 7 from J, leaving 9 bases between them.

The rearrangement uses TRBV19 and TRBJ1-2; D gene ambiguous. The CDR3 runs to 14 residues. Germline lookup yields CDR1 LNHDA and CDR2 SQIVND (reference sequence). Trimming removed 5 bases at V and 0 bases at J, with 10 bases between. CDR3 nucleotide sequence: TGTGCCAGTAGTGCCCGGACCACTAACTATGGCTACACCTTC. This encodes CASSARTTNYGYTF. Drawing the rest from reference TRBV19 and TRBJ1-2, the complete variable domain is DGGITQSPKYLFRKEGQNVTLSCEQNLNHDAMYWYRQDPGQGLRLIYYSQIVNDFQKGDIAEGYSVSREKKESFPLTVTSAQKNPTAFYLCASSARTTNYGYTFGSGTRLTVV.

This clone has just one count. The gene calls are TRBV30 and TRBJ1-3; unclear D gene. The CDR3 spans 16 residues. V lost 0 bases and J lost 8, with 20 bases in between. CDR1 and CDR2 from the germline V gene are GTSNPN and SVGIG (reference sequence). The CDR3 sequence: CAWSVPPHLPRDTIYF. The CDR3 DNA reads TGTGCCTGGAGTGTACCCCCACACCTTCCCCGTGACACCATATATTTT.

Written as DNA, the CDR3 is TGTGCCAGCAGCTTAGTTACGCTAGCGGGGCCGTGGGGCTACAATGAGCAGTTCTTC. The encoded protein is CASSLVTLAGPWGYNEQFF. The chain is built from TRBV11-2 and TRBJ2-1, with 9 bases aligning to TRBD2. After removal of 1 base from V and 3 bases from J, the junction contained 13 bases not matched to a gene. CDR3 length: 19 amino acids. Germline values: CDR1 SGHAT, CDR2 FQNNGV.

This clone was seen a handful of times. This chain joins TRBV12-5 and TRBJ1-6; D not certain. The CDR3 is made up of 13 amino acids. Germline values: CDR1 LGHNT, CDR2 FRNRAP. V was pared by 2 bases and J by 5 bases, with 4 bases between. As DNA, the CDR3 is TGTGCTAGTGGTTTGAATAATAATTCACCCCTCCACTTT. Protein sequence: CASGLNNNSPLHF.

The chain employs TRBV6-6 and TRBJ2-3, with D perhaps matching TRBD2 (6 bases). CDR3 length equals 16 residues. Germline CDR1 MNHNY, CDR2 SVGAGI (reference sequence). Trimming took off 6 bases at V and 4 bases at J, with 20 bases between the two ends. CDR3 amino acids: CASSYPVAGRPDTQYF. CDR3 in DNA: TGTGCCAGCAGCTACCCCGTGGCGGGGAGGCCAGATACGCAGTATTTT.

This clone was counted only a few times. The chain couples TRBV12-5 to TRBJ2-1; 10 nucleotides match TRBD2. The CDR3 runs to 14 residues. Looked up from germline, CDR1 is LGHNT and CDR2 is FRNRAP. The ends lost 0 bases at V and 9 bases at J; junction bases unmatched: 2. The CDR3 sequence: CASGLVLAGREQFF. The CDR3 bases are TGTGCTAGTGGTTTGGTACTAGCGGGGCGTGAGCAGTTCTTC.

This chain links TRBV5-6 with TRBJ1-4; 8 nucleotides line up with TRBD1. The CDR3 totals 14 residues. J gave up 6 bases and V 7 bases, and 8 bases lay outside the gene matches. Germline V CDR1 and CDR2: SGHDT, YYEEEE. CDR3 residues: CASAYGTGHEKLFF. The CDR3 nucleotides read TGTGCCAGCGCCTACGGGACAGGCCATGAAAAACTGTTTTTT.

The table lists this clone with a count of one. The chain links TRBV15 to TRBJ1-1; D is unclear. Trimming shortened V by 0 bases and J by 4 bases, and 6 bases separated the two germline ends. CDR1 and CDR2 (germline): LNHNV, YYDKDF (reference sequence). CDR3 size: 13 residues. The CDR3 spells CATSRDVGTEAFF. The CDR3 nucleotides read TGTGCCACCAGCAGAGATGTTGGCACTGAAGCTTTCTTT. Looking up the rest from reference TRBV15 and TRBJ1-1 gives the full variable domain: DAMVIQNPRYQVTQFGKPVTLSCSQTLNHNVMYWYQQKSSQAPKLLFHYYDKDFNNEADTPDNFQSRRPNTSFCFLDIRSPGLGDTAMYLCATSRDVGTEAFFGQGTRLTVV.

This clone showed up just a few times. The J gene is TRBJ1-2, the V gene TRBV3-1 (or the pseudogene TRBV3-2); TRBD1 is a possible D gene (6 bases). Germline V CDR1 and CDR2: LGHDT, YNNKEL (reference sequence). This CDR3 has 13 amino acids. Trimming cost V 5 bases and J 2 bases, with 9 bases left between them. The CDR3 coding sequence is TGTGCCAGCAGCTTCGGGACAAACTATGGCTACACCTTC. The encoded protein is CASSFGTNYGYTF.

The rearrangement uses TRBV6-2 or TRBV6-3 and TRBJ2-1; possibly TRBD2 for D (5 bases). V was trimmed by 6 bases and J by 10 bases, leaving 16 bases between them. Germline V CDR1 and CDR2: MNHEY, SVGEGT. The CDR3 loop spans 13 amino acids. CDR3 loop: CASSELGQGEQFF. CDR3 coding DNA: TGTGCCAGCAGCGAACTAGGGCAAGGCGAGCAGTTCTTC.

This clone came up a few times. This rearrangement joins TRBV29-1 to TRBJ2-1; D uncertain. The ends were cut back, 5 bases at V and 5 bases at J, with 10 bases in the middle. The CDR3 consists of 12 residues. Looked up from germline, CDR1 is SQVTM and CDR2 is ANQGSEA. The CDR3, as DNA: TGCAGCGTTTCGCGACGGGACAATGAGCAGTTCTTC. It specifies CSVSRRDNEQFF.

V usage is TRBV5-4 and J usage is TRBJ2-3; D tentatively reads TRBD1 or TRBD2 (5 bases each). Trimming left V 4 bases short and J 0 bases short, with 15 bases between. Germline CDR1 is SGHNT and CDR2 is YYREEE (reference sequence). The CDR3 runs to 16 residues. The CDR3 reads CASSPPGTGSTDTQYF. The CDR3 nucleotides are TGTGCCAGCAGCCCGCCCGGGACGGGGAGCACAGATACGCAGTATTTT.

DNA of the CDR3: TGTGCCAGCAGCCCCCACAGGGGAGTGGCTTCATCCTATGGCTACACCTTC. It encodes CASSPHRGVASSYGYTF. This rearrangement joins TRBV9 to TRBJ1-2, with 7 bases matching TRBD1. Looked up from germline, CDR1 is SGDLS and CDR2 is YYNGEE. Trimming took 4 bases from V and 4 from J; bases not matched to a gene: 16. CDR3 length: 17 residues.

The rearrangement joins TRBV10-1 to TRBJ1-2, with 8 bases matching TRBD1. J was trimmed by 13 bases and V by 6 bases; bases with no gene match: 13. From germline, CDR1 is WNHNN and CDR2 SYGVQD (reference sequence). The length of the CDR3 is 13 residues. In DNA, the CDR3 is TGCGCCAGCAGCCCTAAGCTGACAGGGGCGGCCACCTTC. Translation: CASSPKLTGAATF.

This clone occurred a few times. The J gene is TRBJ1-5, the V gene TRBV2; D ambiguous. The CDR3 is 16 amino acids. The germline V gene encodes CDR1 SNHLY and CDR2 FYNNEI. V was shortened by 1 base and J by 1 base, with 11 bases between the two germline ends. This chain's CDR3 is CASSEGLGGSNQPQHF. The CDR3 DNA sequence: TGTGCCAGCAGTGAAGGGTTAGGTGGGAGCAATCAGCCCCAGCATTTT.

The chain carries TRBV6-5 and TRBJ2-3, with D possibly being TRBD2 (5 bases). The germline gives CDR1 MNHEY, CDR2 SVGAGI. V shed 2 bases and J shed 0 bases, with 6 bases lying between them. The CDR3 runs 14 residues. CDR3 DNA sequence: TGTGCCAGCAGTTACGGGGAGAGCACAGATACGCAGTATTTT. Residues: CASSYGESTDTQYF.

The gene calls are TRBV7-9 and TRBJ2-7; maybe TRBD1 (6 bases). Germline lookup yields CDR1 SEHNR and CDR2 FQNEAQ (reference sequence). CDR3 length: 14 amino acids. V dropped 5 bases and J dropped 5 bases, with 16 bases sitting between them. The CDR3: CASSDGQWYDEQYF. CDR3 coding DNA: TGTGCCAGCAGCGACGGACAGTGGTACGACGAGCAGTACTTC.

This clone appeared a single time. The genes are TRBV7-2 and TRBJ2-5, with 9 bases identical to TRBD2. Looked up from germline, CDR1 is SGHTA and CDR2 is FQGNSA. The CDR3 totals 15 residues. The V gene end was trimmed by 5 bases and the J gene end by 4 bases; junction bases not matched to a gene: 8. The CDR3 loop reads CASSGTSPLGETQYF. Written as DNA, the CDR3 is TGTGCCAGCAGCGGGACTAGCCCATTAGGAGAGACCCAGTACTTC.

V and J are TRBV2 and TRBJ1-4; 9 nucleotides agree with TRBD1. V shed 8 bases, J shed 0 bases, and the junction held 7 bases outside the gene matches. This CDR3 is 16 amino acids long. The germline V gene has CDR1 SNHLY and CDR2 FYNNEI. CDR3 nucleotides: TGTGCCAGCTCGGGACAGGGCCTGACAACTAATGAAAAACTGTTTTTT. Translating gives CASSGQGLTTNEKLFF.

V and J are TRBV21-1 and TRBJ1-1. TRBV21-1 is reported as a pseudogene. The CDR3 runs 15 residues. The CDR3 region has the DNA TGTGCCAGCAGCAAAATATTACCTATGAACACTGAAGCTTTCTTT. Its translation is CASSKILPMNTEAFF.

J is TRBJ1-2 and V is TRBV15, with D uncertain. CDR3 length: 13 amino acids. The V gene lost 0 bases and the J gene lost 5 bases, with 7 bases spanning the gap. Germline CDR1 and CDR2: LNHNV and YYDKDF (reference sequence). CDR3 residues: CATSRDLSYGYTF. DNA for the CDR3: TGTGCCACCAGCAGAGATCTTTCGTATGGCTACACCTTC.

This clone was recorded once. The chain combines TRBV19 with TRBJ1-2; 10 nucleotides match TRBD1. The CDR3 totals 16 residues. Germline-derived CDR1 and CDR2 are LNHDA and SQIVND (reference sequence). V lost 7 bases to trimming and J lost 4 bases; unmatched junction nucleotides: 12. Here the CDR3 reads CASTTVEGTGVYGYTF. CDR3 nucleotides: TGTGCCAGTACAACAGTCGAGGGGACAGGGGTCTATGGCTACACCTTC.

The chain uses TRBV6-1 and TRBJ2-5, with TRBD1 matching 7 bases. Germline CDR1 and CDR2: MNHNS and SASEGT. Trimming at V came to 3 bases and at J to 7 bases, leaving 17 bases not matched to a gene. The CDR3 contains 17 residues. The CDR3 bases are TGTGCCAGCAGTGATCGGACAGGACCCGATCATGGGTTGACCCAGTACTTC. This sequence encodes CASSDRTGPDHGLTQYF.

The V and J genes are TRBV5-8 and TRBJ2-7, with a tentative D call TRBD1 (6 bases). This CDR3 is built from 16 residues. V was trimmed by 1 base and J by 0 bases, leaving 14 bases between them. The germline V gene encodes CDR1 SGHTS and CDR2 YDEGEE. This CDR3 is CASSLPPGTSSYEQYF. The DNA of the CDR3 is TGTGCCAGCAGCTTGCCCCCCGGGACATCCTCCTACGAGCAGTACTTC.

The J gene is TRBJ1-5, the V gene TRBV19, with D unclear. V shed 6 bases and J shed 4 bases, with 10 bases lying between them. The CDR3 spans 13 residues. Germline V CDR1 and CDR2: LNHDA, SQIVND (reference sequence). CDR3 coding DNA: TGTGCCAGTAGAACTCTAGATAATCAGCCCCAGCATTTT. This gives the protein CASRTLDNQPQHF.

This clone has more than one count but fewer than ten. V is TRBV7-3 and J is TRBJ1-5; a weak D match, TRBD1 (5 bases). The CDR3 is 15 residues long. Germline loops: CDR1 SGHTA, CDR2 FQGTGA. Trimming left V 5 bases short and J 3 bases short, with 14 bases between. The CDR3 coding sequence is TGTGCCAGCAGCGTCGAAGGGACTCTCAATCAGCCCCAGCATTTT. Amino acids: CASSVEGTLNQPQHF.

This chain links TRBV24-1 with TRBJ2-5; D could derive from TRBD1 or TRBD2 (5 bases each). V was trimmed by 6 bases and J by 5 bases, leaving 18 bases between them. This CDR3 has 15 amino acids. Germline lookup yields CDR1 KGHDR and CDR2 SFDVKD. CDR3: CATSTWTEGRETQYF. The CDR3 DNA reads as TGTGCCACCAGTACCTGGACCGAGGGACGGGAGACCCAGTACTTC.